A single sample gave rise to the 30 T cell receptor beta chains below, sequenced in a study of blood T cells in healthy people across ages. A second PCR of 7 to 11 cycles used a sample-barcoded 5' primer and a J-beta primer mix. Using its own MiXCR run on the 5' RACE reads, TCRdb lists one record per CDR3 protein. The data show about 670,000 distinct CDR3 sequences, over 40% seen once. The sample comprised blood. The receptors were gathered from a woman older than 75 in good health.

V usage is TRBV4-3 and J usage is TRBJ2-4; D perhaps matches TRBD2 (6 bases). V was trimmed by 1 base and J by 7 bases, leaving 17 bases between them. Per the germline V gene, CDR1 is LGHNA and CDR2 is YSLEER. The CDR3 sequence is 16 residues long. The CDR3 sequence is CASSQGGLGLRNIQYF. The CDR3 bases are TGCGCCAGCAGCCAAGGGGGACTCGGGCTGCGGAACATTCAGTACTTC.

The chain uses TRBV5-1 and TRBJ2-1; D tentatively reads TRBD1 or TRBD2 (5 bases each). Germline V lookup: CDR1 SGHRS, CDR2 YFSETQ. V was shortened by 2 bases and J by 4 bases, with 10 bases between the two germline ends. The CDR3 totals 14 residues. CDR3 sequence (DNA): TGCGCCAGCAGCTTCGGGACGGAGTACAATGAGCAGTTCTTC. This sequence encodes CASSFGTEYNEQFF.

The chain has TRBV28 and TRBJ2-1; the match to TRBD2 covers 15 bases. Per the germline V gene, CDR1 is MDHEN and CDR2 is SYDVKM. This CDR3 has 16 residues. V shed 1 base and J 8 bases; nucleotides not matched to a gene: 3. The CDR3 bases are TGTGCCAGCAGTTTATCAGGACTAGCGGGAGGGGATGAGCAGTTCTTC. Its protein product is CASSLSGLAGGDEQFF. The variable domain in full, with the rest retrieved from reference TRBV28 and TRBJ2-1, is DVKVTQSSRYLVKRTGEKVFLECVQDMDHENMFWYRQDPGLGLRLIYFSYDVKMKEKGDIPEGYSVSREKKERFSLILESASTNQTSMYLCASSLSGLAGGDEQFFGPGTRLTVL.

This clonotype was seen more than once but under ten times. The gene calls are TRBV3-1 and TRBJ2-7; D gene ambiguous. The CDR3 has 14 residues. Per germline, CDR1 LGHDT and CDR2 YNNKEL (reference sequence). Trimming left V 4 bases short and J 0 bases short, with 10 bases between. In nucleotides, the CDR3 is TGTGCCAGCAGCCCCTCCCGGACCTCCTACGAGCAGTACTTC. Encoded protein: CASSPSRTSYEQYF.

This clonotype has ten or more counts. V usage is TRBV18 and J usage is TRBJ2-7; 8 bases line up with TRBD2. The CDR3 is 16 residues long. From germline, CDR1 is KGHSH and CDR2 LQKENI. With V trimmed by 8 bases and J by 0 bases, 12 bases remained unmatched. The CDR3 sequence: CASSPLSGSSSYEQYF. The CDR3 bases are TGTGCCAGCAGCCCCCTAAGCGGGAGCTCCTCCTACGAGCAGTACTTC.

This clonotype was detected only a few times. V is TRBV7-3 and J is TRBJ2-3; D gene uncertain. In germline, CDR1 is SGHTA, CDR2 FQGTGA. Trimming left V 1 base short and J 0 bases short, with 8 bases between. CDR3 length: 15 residues. The CDR3 loop is CASSLIERSTDTQYF. The DNA for the CDR3 is TGTGCCAGCAGCTTAATCGAGAGAAGCACAGATACGCAGTATTTT.

The count of this clonotype is one. J is TRBJ2-7 and V is TRBV20-1; 7 positions agree with TRBD2. This CDR3 comprises 15 residues. CDR1 is DFQATT and CDR2 is SNEGSKA in the germline V gene (reference sequence). Trimming at V came to 3 bases and at J to 5 bases, leaving 13 bases not matched to a gene. The DNA for the CDR3 is TGCAGTGCTAGTAACCCTCGCGGGAGTTGGGACGAGCAGTACTTC. Amino acids: CSASNPRGSWDEQYF.

Of note for this clonotype: It may be a read error: a sequence one base away is much more abundant. V gene TRBV25-1 combines with J gene TRBJ2-1; a weak D match, TRBD2 (6 bases). CDR3 size: 15 residues. Germline V lookup: CDR1 MGHDK, CDR2 SYGVNS. CDR3: CASSRIAGLTNKQFF. CDR3 in DNA: TGTGCCAGCAGTAGGATTGCGGGATTGACCAATAAGCAGTTCTTC. The variable domain in full, completed from reference TRBV25-1 and TRBJ2-1, reads EADIYQTPRYLVIGTGKKITLECSQTMGHDKMYWYQQDPGMELHLIHYSYGVNSTEKGDLSSESTVSRIRTEHFPLTLESARPSHTSQYLCASSRIAGLTNKQFFGPGTRLTVL.

As DNA, the CDR3 is TGTGCCACTACACAGGGGAATCATAATTCACCCCTCCACTTT. It specifies CATTQGNHNSPLHF. The chain couples TRBV15 to TRBJ1-6, with 7 bases fitting TRBD1. Per germline, CDR1 LNHNV and CDR2 YYDKDF (reference sequence). Unmatched junction bases numbered 7, after V lost 9 bases and J lost 5 bases. The CDR3 has 14 residues.

The chain carries TRBV11-2 and TRBJ2-7; D call uncertain. The CDR3 is 13 amino acids. V lost 5 bases and J lost 7, with 15 bases in between. From germline, CDR1 is SGHAT and CDR2 FQNNGV. The CDR3 region is CASSAGLWREQYF. The CDR3 DNA is TGTGCCAGCAGCGCTGGTCTTTGGCGTGAGCAGTACTTC.

Turning to this clonotype: A much larger clone differs from this one at a single base, so this may be a read error. This sequence joins TRBV20-1 and TRBJ2-1, with 9 bases fitting TRBD2. The DNA end is a closer match to TRBJ2-7, so the J assignment may be wrong. The CDR3 has 14 amino acids. The germline CDR1 and CDR2 sequences are DFQATT and SNEGSKA (reference sequence). The CDR3 nucleotides are TGCAGTGCTACTAGCGGGGCCCCCTACAATGAGCAGTACTTC. It codes for CSATSGAPYNEQYF.

This clonotype has at least ten counts. The chain recombines TRBV7-9 with TRBJ2-1; weak D call: TRBD2 (6 bases). This CDR3 is 13 amino acids long. The ends were cut back, 7 bases at V and 6 bases at J, with 13 bases in the middle. Germline lookup yields CDR1 SEHNR and CDR2 FQNEAQ (reference sequence). The CDR3 protein is CASNSVGGNEQFF. The CDR3 region has the DNA TGTGCCAGCAACTCAGTGGGGGGCAATGAGCAGTTCTTC.

The chain carries TRBV4-3 and TRBJ1-1; a possible D gene is TRBD1 (5 bases). Deletions cut 0 bases from V and 1 base from J, with 9 bases between. Germline V gene sequence: CDR1 LGHNA, CDR2 YSLEER. The CDR3 runs to 15 residues. This CDR3 is CASSQDGQGNTEAFF. In DNA form, the CDR3 reads TGCGCCAGCAGCCAAGACGGGCAGGGGAACACTGAAGCTTTCTTT.

This clonotype was detected only a few times. This CDR3 reads CAISRSWTYEQYF. The CDR3 DNA reads as TGTGCCATCAGCCGGTCGTGGACGTACGAGCAGTACTTC. The chain combines TRBV10-3 with TRBJ2-7; the D is unclear. Germline CDR1 and CDR2: ENHRY and SYGVKD. The CDR3 has 13 residues. Between the trimmed V and J ends, which lost 6 bases and 4 bases, there was a span of 13 bases.

Concerning this clonotype: A much larger clone differs from this one at a single base, so this may be a read error. V and J are TRBV20-1 and TRBJ2-3; D gene ambiguous. V lost 6 bases, J lost 2 bases, and 21 bases lay in between. Germline V gene sequence: CDR1 DFQATT, CDR2 SNEGSKA (reference sequence). The CDR3 spans 16 residues. CDR3 region: CSALDPVPGHTDTQYF. CDR3 coding DNA: TGCAGTGCCCTTGACCCGGTCCCCGGTCACACAGATACGCAGTATTTT.

This clonotype was observed a handful of times. This chain links TRBV5-1 with TRBJ2-7; either TRBD1 or TRBD2 may fit D (5 bases each). Germline CDR1 is SGHRS and CDR2 is YFSETQ. V lost 1 base and J lost 6, with 14 bases in between. The CDR3 has 14 amino acids. Here the CDR3 DNA reads TGCGCCAGCAGCTTGTGGCCCACAGGAGGCGAGCAGTACTTC. Translating it yields CASSLWPTGGEQYF.

The V and J genes are TRBV5-1 and TRBJ1-2; D is uncertain. The CDR3 spans 13 residues. The V gene lost 2 bases and the J gene lost 2 bases, with 7 bases spanning the gap. Germline CDR1 SGHRS, CDR2 YFSETQ. In DNA form, the CDR3 reads TGCGCCAGCAGCTTCTACGAGAACTATGGCTACACCTTC. Encoded protein: CASSFYENYGYTF.

This clonotype was observed at least ten times. The chain couples TRBV9 to TRBJ2-7; the D is unclear. This CDR3 contains 14 residues. Germline CDR1 SGDLS, CDR2 YYNGEE. Trimming removed 1 base from V and 4 bases from J, with 12 bases in between. This CDR3 reads CASSVSPTNYEQYF. For the CDR3, the DNA is TGTGCCAGCAGCGTATCCCCTACAAATTACGAGCAGTACTTC. Complete variable domain (other parts from reference TRBV9 and TRBJ2-7): DSGVTQTPKHLITATGQRVTLRCSPRSGDLSVYWYQQSLDQGLQFLIQYYNGEERAKGNILERFSAQQFPDLHSELNLSSLELGDSALYFCASSVSPTNYEQYFGPGTRLTVT.

In the case of this clonotype: Being one base from a much bigger clone, this may be a read error. The rearrangement links TRBV12-3 or TRBV12-4 to TRBJ2-1, with D possibly matching TRBD2 (5 bases). This CDR3 has 14 amino acids. The V gene lost 6 bases and the J gene lost 6 bases, with 15 bases spanning the gap. CDR3 sequence (DNA): TGTGCCAGCAGGCGTCGGGGTGAATTCAATGAGCAGTTCTTC. This codes for CASRRRGEFNEQFF.

Worth noting for this clonotype: Germline and junction disagree at one end, which may indicate a read error. J is TRBJ2-2 and V is TRBV18; perhaps D is TRBD1 or TRBD2 (6 bases each). The CDR3 has 15 residues. CDR1 and CDR2 from the germline V gene are KGHSH and LQKENI. The CDR3 coding sequence is TGTACCAGCGCACCTAGCAGGGGAGGAACCGGGGAGCTGTTTTTT. This sequence encodes CTSAPSRGGTGELFF.

A note on this clonotype: A much larger clone lies one base from this, so it may be a read error. The rearrangement links TRBV10-3 to TRBJ2-7; D is unclear. The germline V gene has CDR1 ENHRY and CDR2 SYGVKD. This CDR3 region has 13 residues. Trimming took off 0 bases at V and 6 bases at J, with 9 bases between the two ends. CDR3 coding DNA: TGTGCCATCAGTGAGTCCGACCGGTGCGAGCAGTACTTC. Translating it yields CAISESDRCEQYF.

The chain has TRBV27 and TRBJ2-1, with 10 bases aligning to TRBD1. V lost 1 base, J lost 9 bases, and 3 bases stayed unmatched. CDR3 size: 14 residues. CDR1 is MNHEY, CDR2 SMNVEV, per germline (reference sequence). The CDR3 DNA reads TGTGCCAGCAGTTTATGGACAGGGGGGGCTGAGCAGTTCTTC. Its translation is CASSLWTGGAEQFF.

J is TRBJ1-5 and V is TRBV6-2 or TRBV6-3; 7 nucleotides line up with TRBD1. The CDR3 is 16 amino acids. Germline trimming cut 6 bases from V and 6 bases from J; bases unmatched to any gene: 14. Germline loops: CDR1 MNHEY, CDR2 SVGEGT. The CDR3 nucleotides read TGTGCCAGCAGCTACCCCGGACAGGAAGGCGGTCAGCCCCAGCATTTT. Translating gives CASSYPGQEGGQPQHF.

With respect to this clonotype: One base away lies a much larger clone, so this may be a sequencing read error. V usage is TRBV29-1 and J usage is TRBJ1-2; no definite D call. The V end was cut by 7 bases, the J end by 2 bases, with 11 bases between. This CDR3 is built from 12 residues. Germline V gene lookup returns CDR1 SQVTM and CDR2 ANQGSEA. The CDR3 sequence: CSAVSSNYGYTF. The CDR3 nucleotides are TGCAGCGCTGTCTCGTCGAACTATGGCTACACCTTC.

The chain employs TRBV6-5 and TRBJ2-2; D might be TRBD1 (6 bases). From germline, CDR1 is MNHEY and CDR2 SVGAGI. There are 16 residues in the CDR3. Trimming cost V 10 bases and J 2 bases, with 20 bases left between them. The CDR3 nucleotides read TGTGCCACCAGGGGACATCCAGGGGCCAACACCGGGGAGCTGTTTTTT. Translation: CATRGHPGANTGELFF.

This clonotype turned up a few times. As DNA, the CDR3 is TGTGCCAGCAGCGCCAGGGGACCCGGGGAGCTGTTTTTT. Residues: CASSARGPGELFF. The V gene is TRBV3-1, the J gene TRBJ2-2; TRBD1 is a possible D gene (6 bases). V was cut by 5 bases and J by 6 bases, with 10 bases left in between. The CDR3 loop spans 13 amino acids. The germline gives CDR1 LGHDT, CDR2 YNNKEL (reference sequence).

This clonotype turned up a few times. The V and J genes are TRBV7-2 and TRBJ1-2, with D unclear. Germline V gives CDR1 SGHTA, CDR2 FQGNSA. The CDR3 has 14 residues. V shed 5 bases and J shed 5 bases, with 15 bases lying between them. The CDR3 coding sequence is TGTGCCAGCAGCCCCCCCCGGGTCGTGTATGGCTACACCTTC. This codes for CASSPPRVVYGYTF.

This clonotype is a singleton in its sample. The chain uses TRBV4-2 and TRBJ1-5, with a possible D match to TRBD1 (6 bases). This CDR3 contains 14 residues. Germline V gene sequence: CDR1 LGHNA, CDR2 YNFKEQ. V lost 1 base to trimming and J lost 9 bases, with 13 bases between them. This CDR3 reads CASSQGTGMRPQHF. CDR3 in DNA: TGTGCCAGCAGCCAAGGAACAGGGATGAGGCCCCAGCATTTT.

The V gene is TRBV5-1, the J gene TRBJ2-5; D call uncertain. The V gene's germline CDR1 is SGHRS and CDR2 YFSETQ. This CDR3 is built from 12 residues. V was clipped by 4 bases and J by 4 bases, with 8 bases between them. The CDR3 DNA follows: TGCGCCAGCAGCATCCCGTCAGAGACCCAGTACTTC. As protein: CASSIPSETQYF. Full variable domain (remainder filled in from reference TRBV5-1 and TRBJ2-5): KAGVTQTPRYLIKTRGQQVTLSCSPISGHRSVSWYQQTPGQGLQFLFEYFSETQRNKGNFPGRFSGRQFSNSRSEMNVSTLELGDSALYLCASSIPSETQYFGPGTRLLVL.

This clonotype occurred many times. This chain joins TRBV3-1 and TRBJ2-5, with D uncertain. The length of the CDR3 is 13 residues. With 1 base removed from V and 5 bases from J, the gap between germline ends came to 8 bases. Germline CDR1 and CDR2: LGHDT and YNNKEL (reference sequence). CDR3 nucleotide sequence: TGTGCCAGCAGCCAAGGATATGCGGAGACCCAGTACTTC. This sequence encodes CASSQGYAETQYF.